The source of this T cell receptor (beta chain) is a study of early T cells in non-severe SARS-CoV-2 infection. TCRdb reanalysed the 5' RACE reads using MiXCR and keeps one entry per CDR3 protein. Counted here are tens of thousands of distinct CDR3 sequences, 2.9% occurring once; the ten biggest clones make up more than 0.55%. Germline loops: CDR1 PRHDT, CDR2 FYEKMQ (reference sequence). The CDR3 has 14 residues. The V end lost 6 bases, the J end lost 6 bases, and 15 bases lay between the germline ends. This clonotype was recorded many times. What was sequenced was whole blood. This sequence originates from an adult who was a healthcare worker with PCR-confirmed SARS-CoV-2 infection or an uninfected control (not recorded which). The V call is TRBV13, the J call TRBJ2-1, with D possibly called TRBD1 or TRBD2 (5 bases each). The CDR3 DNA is TGTGCCAGCAGAATACTCGGGACCTCCAATGAGCAGTTCTTC. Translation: CASRILGTSNEQFF.